The source of this TCR beta chain is a study of T cell responses to AZD1222 COVID-19 vaccine. CDR1 and CDR2 (germline): MDHEN, SYDVKM. Trimming cost V 5 bases and J 3 bases, with 17 bases left between them. This CDR3 spans 15 amino acids. Study-level points and caveats: White British donors predominated, females outnumbered males, and clonal diversity was possibly underestimated. Repertoires were obtained solely post-peak T cell response. Only a handful of AZD1222 recipients, about six in all, had baseline seropositivity.

This table comes from immunoSEQ multiplex PCR, and its TCRdb copy is limited to in-frame clones, with some not included. This table has under 150,000 clones, just under 95% appearing once. In regard to this clone: What it recognizes is unknown.

This clonotype was obtained from an adult who received the AZD1222 COVID-19 vaccine. The starting material was peripheral blood, obtained 28 days after the second AZD1222 dose. This chain links TRBV28 with TRBJ2-7; D ambiguous. The CDR3 sequence: CASSLLPESYYEQYF. The CDR3, as DNA: TGTGCCAGCAGTCTTCTCCCAGAATCCTACTACGAGCAGTACTTC.